In this sample, the clone carrying this TCR beta chain turned up once. Before being deemed recovered, Cohort 3 donors had two negative PCRs, clearance, or symptom resolution. The data belong to a study of blood T cell repertoires in COVID-19. Authors' data handling: Scientists estimated how many nucleated cells there were by amplifying reference gene primers. Method: immunoSEQ multiplex PCR; TCRdb's copy keeps in-frame clones and lacks some. V and J calls and clone size are those listed in that table; D and trimming were worked out from the DNA. Of 200,000 to 250,000 clones listed, 84% are singletons. From germline, CDR1 is LNHDA and CDR2 SQIVND (reference sequence). V lost 10 bases, J lost 4 bases, and 13 bases lay in between. The CDR3 is 12 residues long.

This clonotype was sampled from a woman between 40 and 50 years old who had recovered from COVID-19. The chain is built from TRBV19 and TRBJ1-1, with a tentative D call TRBD1 (6 bases). What was sequenced was PBMCs or T cells enriched from blood (not recorded which). DNA for the CDR3: TGTGCCACCTCACAGGGACGCACTGAAGCTTTCTTT. Amino acids: CATSQGRTEAFF.